What follows is one T cell receptor (beta chain) and its context. Original processing methods: Cell counts per sample came from amplifying reference gene primers. Sequencing was performed with immunoSEQ multiplex PCR; in TCRdb, only in-frame clones are kept and a portion is missing. V and J calls and clone size follow that table, whereas D and trimming were derived from the DNA. The data contain 45,000 to 70,000 clones, 80% of them singletons. The CDR3 length is 15 residues. Trimming at V came to 2 bases and at J to 3 bases, leaving 6 bases not matched to a gene. Germline CDR1 reads SGHRS; CDR2 reads YFSETQ. The source of the sample is a study of blood T cell repertoires in COVID-19. As for the study in general: PBMCs, B-cell-depleted T cells, or T cells provided the cDNA or gDNA that made up the material.

Input material: peripheral blood. V is TRBV5-1 and J is TRBJ2-7; 9 bases line up with TRBD1. This sequence was found in a man between 60 and 75 years old with acute or convalescent COVID-19. CDR3 loop: CASSFSRTGVYEQYF. CDR3 DNA: TGCGCCAGCAGCTTTTCGAGGACAGGGGTCTACGAGCAGTACTTC.